This T cell receptor (beta chain) was retrieved from a study of blood T cell repertoires in COVID-19. Background on the study: Samples of COVID-19 (acute and convalescent) were obtained from the United States, Italy and Spain. PBMCs, B-cell-depleted T cells, or T cells were the source of the cDNA or gDNA that made up the material.

Per the original data handling: Researchers report that nucleated cell counts were estimated from reference gene primer amplification. Here immunoSEQ multiplex PCR was the method, and the copy in TCRdb shows in-frame clones only, minus some. The V and J calls and clone size were taken over from that table, and D and trimming were inferred from the DNA. The repertoire holds about 300,000 clones, with 80% to 90% as singletons. Trimming at V came to 5 bases and at J to 0 bases, leaving 12 bases not matched to a gene. The germline gives CDR1 SEHNR, CDR2 FQNEAQ (reference sequence). This CDR3 is 18 amino acids long.

This chain uses TRBV7-9 with TRBJ2-2; 7 bases fit TRBD1. The origin of this receptor is a man younger than 35 who had recovered from COVID-19. Sequencing was carried out using peripheral blood. The CDR3: CASSLPGQSLANTGELFF. The CDR3 coding sequence is TGTGCCAGCAGCCTACCGGGACAGTCACTCGCGAACACCGGGGAGCTGTTTTTT.